What follows describes a single TCR beta chain. The antigen is unknown. This entry belongs to a study of T cells in localized non-small cell lung cancer. General study findings and limits: A denser population of T cells in blood accompanied longer overall survival. Tumor samples were not multi-region, leaving intratumor heterogeneity unexcluded. Appearance in adjacent lung was seen for a median roughly 50 of the top 100 tumor clones. The highest T cell clonality was in uninvolved adjacent lung, above tumor.

Clones were sequenced by immunoSEQ multiplex PCR, and TCRdb holds only the in-frame ones, with some missing. Of over 25,000 clones in the sample, less than 95% were seen once. Germline V lookup: CDR1 MDHEN, CDR2 SYDVKM. The CDR3 covers 13 residues. Trimming pared 6 bases from V and 11 bases from J, leaving 17 bases between. V usage is TRBV28 and J usage is TRBJ1-5; D is uncertain. This receptor was taken from a woman aged 35 to 70 with stage I lung adenocarcinoma. Sequenced here: peripheral blood, sampled before any cancer treatment. The CDR3 protein is CASSSRTPRSQHF. The CDR3 DNA reads TGTGCCAGCAGCTCCCGGACCCCCAGGTCCCAGCATTTT.